One and the same sample provided the 14 T cell receptor beta chains below, sequenced in a study of shared clonotypes between healthy human individuals. Profiling relied on immunoSEQ multiplex PCR, and the TCRdb table lists in-frame clones only, not all of them. The data show some 630,000 clones, about two thirds seen once. The sequencing sample was made of memory CD4+ T cells sorted from blood. Subset: CD45RA-negative fraction. These receptor sequences come from a woman aged 30 to 39 in good health.

The chain employs TRBV27 and TRBJ1-2; 9 bases agree with TRBD1. The CDR3 spans 16 residues. Germline V lookup: CDR1 MNHEY, CDR2 SMNVEV (reference sequence). V lost 5 bases, J lost 7 bases, and 14 bases stayed unmatched. This CDR3 is CASSPLSTGGRSGYTF. As DNA, the CDR3 is TGTGCCAGCAGTCCCTTATCGACAGGGGGACGGTCTGGCTACACCTTC.

In its sample, this clone was seen once. This chain joins TRBV2 and TRBJ2-7; the match to TRBD2 covers 9 bases. The CDR3 has 15 residues. Germline V CDR1 and CDR2: SNHLY, FYNNEI. The J segment lost 10 bases and the V segment lost 3 bases, leaving 13 bases of the junction unmatched. The CDR3 nucleotides are TGTGCCAGCAGTGAGACTAGCGGATCTTCTCCTAGACAGTACTTC. This gives the protein CASSETSGSSPRQYF.

There are a few counts of this clone. This chain links TRBV30 with TRBJ2-1; 11 bases map to TRBD2. The CDR3 loop spans 14 amino acids. Germline V gene sequence: CDR1 GTSNPN, CDR2 SVGIG (reference sequence). Germline trimming cut 5 bases from V and 7 bases from J; bases unmatched to any gene: 7. CDR3 in DNA: TGTGCCTGGCGCGCTAGCGGGAGGCGGAATGAGCAGTTCTTC. Translated: CAWRASGRRNEQFF.

This clone was seen more than once but under ten times. DNA of the CDR3: TGTGCCAGCAGGACGGGGACAGGGACTGGAAACACCATATATTTT. It yields the protein CASRTGTGTGNTIYF. The J gene is TRBJ1-3, the V gene TRBV6-1, with TRBD1 matching 9 bases. Germline CDR1 is MNHNS and CDR2 is SASEGT. CDR3 size: 15 residues. With 6 bases clipped from V and 2 bases from J, the junction kept 5 bases outside the gene matches.

This clone was detected a few times. Other DNA sequences from this sample encode an identical CDR3 as well. The chain uses TRBV27 and TRBJ1-1; D possibly corresponds to TRBD1 (5 bases). V dropped 6 bases and J dropped 0 bases, with 8 bases sitting between them. The CDR3 sequence is 13 residues long. Germline V gene lookup returns CDR1 MNHEY and CDR2 SMNVEV (reference sequence). CDR3 nucleotide sequence: TGTGCCAGCAGAGGGGTCATGAACACTGAAGCTTTCTTT. It translates to CASRGVMNTEAFF.

The chain combines TRBV10-2 with TRBJ2-7; 9 nucleotides align to TRBD2. The CDR3 spans 14 residues. V was pared by 6 bases and J by 6 bases, with 9 bases of the junction left unmatched. Germline lookup yields CDR1 WSHSY and CDR2 SAAADI. The DNA of the CDR3 is TGCGCCAGCAGGTGGGGTCTAGCGGGATCCGAGCAGTACTTC. Protein: CASRWGLAGSEQYF.

This clone has a handful of counts. The genes are TRBV27 and TRBJ2-1, with 10 positions matching TRBD2. With V trimmed by 5 bases and J by 4 bases, 8 bases remained unmatched. The CDR3 contains 16 residues. Germline values: CDR1 MNHEY, CDR2 SMNVEV (reference sequence). The CDR3 loop reads CASSASSGRFYNEQFF. CDR3 in DNA: TGTGCCAGCAGTGCCTCTAGCGGGAGATTTTACAATGAGCAGTTCTTC.

The J gene is TRBJ1-2, the V gene TRBV27; 8 positions match TRBD1. The junction had 10 bases not matched to a gene; V was cut back by 1 base and J by 9 bases. CDR3 length: 15 residues. Per the germline V gene, CDR1 is MNHEY and CDR2 is SMNVEV (reference sequence). The CDR3 DNA is TGTGCCAGCAGTTTATGGGCCAACAGGGGGGGTAGCTACACCTTC. Amino acids: CASSLWANRGGSYTF.

V usage is TRBV5-4 and J usage is TRBJ1-2, with a tentative D call TRBD1 (6 bases). Trimming cost V 4 bases and J 6 bases, with 13 bases left between them. The length of the CDR3 is 13 residues. Germline CDR1 is SGHNT and CDR2 is YYREEE (reference sequence). The CDR3 nucleotides are TGTGCCAGCAGCCAGACAGGACTACATGGCTACACCTTC. The encoded protein is CASSQTGLHGYTF.

About this clone itself: Other DNA sequences in this specimen translate into the identical CDR3. The rearrangement joins TRBV5-1 to TRBJ2-3; the D gene is possibly TRBD1 (5 bases). This CDR3 has 14 amino acids. Trimming took 2 bases from V and 0 from J, leaving 7 bases between them. Germline CDR1 is SGHRS and CDR2 is YFSETQ. In nucleotides, the CDR3 is TGCGCCAGCAGCTTAGACAGTAGCACAGATACGCAGTATTTT. It yields the protein CASSLDSSTDTQYF.

The chain couples TRBV7-2 to TRBJ1-2; D is perhaps TRBD1 (6 bases). Per the germline V gene, CDR1 is SGHTA and CDR2 is FQGNSA. V shed 1 base and J shed 5 bases, with 20 bases lying between them. CDR3 length equals 17 residues. In DNA form, the CDR3 reads TGTGCCAGCAGCTTAGGGGCAGGGGCTCCCTTAGGGTATGGCTACACCTTC. Translating it yields CASSLGAGAPLGYGYTF.

The V gene is TRBV15, the J gene TRBJ1-4; D is ambiguous. The CDR3 covers 13 residues. Looked up from germline, CDR1 is LNHNV and CDR2 is YYDKDF (reference sequence). Trimming stripped 0 bases from V and 12 bases from J, with 11 bases between. CDR3 in DNA: TGTGCCACCAGCAGAGAACGTTCCGGAGAACTGTTTTTT. It specifies CATSRERSGELFF.

The chain recombines TRBV28 with TRBJ2-2; TRBD2 matches at 8 bases. Trimming took 6 bases from V and 0 from J; bases not matched to a gene: 3. This CDR3 has 15 amino acids. CDR1 is MDHEN, CDR2 SYDVKM, per germline. The CDR3, as DNA: TGTGCCAGCAGAGTAGCGGGATCGAACACCGGGGAGCTGTTTTTT. Translation gives CASRVAGSNTGELFF.

V usage is TRBV9 and J usage is TRBJ2-2; TRBD2 matches 7 bases. Germline lookup yields CDR1 SGDLS and CDR2 YYNGEE. CDR3 length: 17 amino acids. Trimming took 4 bases from V and 1 from J; bases not matched to a gene: 10. DNA of the CDR3: TGTGCCAGCAGCCCCCGTCGTGGACTAGTGAACACCGGGGAGCTGTTTTTT. It is translated as CASSPRRGLVNTGELFF.